A single sample gave rise to the 28 T cell receptor beta chains below, sequenced in a study of blood T cells in healthy people across ages (dated by TCRdb to 2013 to 2016). Libraries were constructed by 5' RACE. The second PCR ran for roughly 6 to 11 cycles and used a J-beta primer mix along with a sample-barcoded 5' primer. The public reads were quality trimmed at Q25 with fastp and then assembled into clones with MiXCR by TCRdb, keeping productive beta chains. Rows matching on CDR3 protein sequence are summarized as one entry with the most common DNA and genes. This sample has around 1,800,000 distinct CDR3 sequences in its table, and around 40% of those were observed once. The leading ten clones occupy about 23% of the sample. Sequencing used blood. The receptors originated from a human donor in good health.

Many counts were recorded for this clonotype. V is TRBV7-2 and J is TRBJ2-1; 9 bases match TRBD2. Germline-derived CDR1 and CDR2 are SGHTA and FQGNSA. The CDR3 is made up of 15 amino acids. Trimming at V came to 2 bases and at J to 10 bases, leaving 9 bases not matched to a gene. The CDR3, as DNA: TGTGCCAGCAGCTTATTAGCGGGGGCCGCCACAGAGCAGTTCTTC. Its protein is CASSLLAGAATEQFF.

The chain uses TRBV3-1 and TRBJ2-4; the D is unclear. TRBJ2-7 explains the end of the DNA better; the J call may be wrong. The CDR3 totals 14 residues. The germline CDR1 and CDR2 sequences are LGHDT and YNNKEL (reference sequence). DNA for the CDR3: TGTGCCAGCAGCGAATGGGCCGAGCCTAACGAGCAGTACTTC. Translated, it gives CASSEWAEPNEQYF.

This chain connects TRBV5-6 to TRBJ2-7, with TRBD2 identical over 8 bases. The CDR3 sequence is 15 residues long. The germline V gene encodes CDR1 SGHDT and CDR2 YYEEEE. Unmatched junction bases numbered 8, after V lost 3 bases and J lost 3 bases. CDR3 bases: TGTGCCAGCAGCTCGGGGGGGTTGGGACACTACGAGCAGTACTTC. Residues: CASSSGGLGHYEQYF.

This clonotype has more than one count but fewer than ten. The chain joins TRBV12-3 or TRBV12-4 to TRBJ2-7; no clear D. The CDR3 has 15 amino acids. With 2 bases removed from V and 0 bases from J, the gap between germline ends came to 11 bases. The CDR3 region has the DNA TGTGCCAGCAGTTTAATGATCCCGAGCTCCTACGAGCAGTACTTC. Its protein is CASSLMIPSSYEQYF.

This clonotype turned up a few times. The chain carries TRBV24-1 and TRBJ1-2, with D unresolved. The CDR3 has 12 amino acids. The V and J ends lost 5 bases and 8 bases respectively, with 11 bases between them. Germline V CDR1 and CDR2: KGHDR, SFDVKD. CDR3 nucleotide sequence: TGTGCCACCAGTGGGATTTCTGAGGGCTACACCTTC. Protein product: CATSGISEGYTF.

This sequence joins TRBV5-1 and TRBJ2-7; perhaps TRBD1 as D (6 bases). Between the trimmed V and J ends, which lost 6 bases and 6 bases, there was a span of 16 bases. Germline assignment: CDR1 SGHRS and CDR2 YFSETQ. This CDR3 is 13 amino acids long. Written as DNA, the CDR3 is TGCGCCAGCATGGATACCGGGACACTCGAGCAGTACTTC. The encoded protein is CASMDTGTLEQYF.

This clonotype was picked up a small number of times. J is TRBJ1-2 and V is TRBV5-5, with a tentative D call TRBD1 (6 bases). The CDR3 has 14 amino acids. Germline V gene data show CDR1 as SGHKS and CDR2 as YYEKEE (reference sequence). The V gene lost 4 bases and the J gene lost 4 bases, with 14 bases spanning the gap. The CDR3 spells CASSAITGIYGYTF. The CDR3 nucleotides read TGTGCCAGCAGCGCAATAACAGGGATCTATGGCTACACCTTC.

The chain has TRBV6-5 and TRBJ2-1; unclear D gene. From germline, CDR1 is MNHEY and CDR2 SVGAGI. The CDR3 consists of 15 residues. Trimming stripped 0 bases from V and 7 bases from J, with 13 bases between. DNA for the CDR3: TGTGCCAGCAGTTACTCTGCACAAAGTACTAATGAGCAGTTCTTC. It yields the protein CASSYSAQSTNEQFF.

The CDR3 spells CASSLSQSYYGYTF. Written as DNA, the CDR3 is TGCGCCAGCAGCTTGAGTCAGTCTTACTATGGCTACACCTTC. The V and J genes are TRBV5-1 and TRBJ1-2, with unresolved D. Trimming removed 1 base from V and 3 bases from J, with 10 bases in between. This CDR3 has 14 residues. The V gene's germline CDR1 is SGHRS and CDR2 YFSETQ.

The V call is TRBV6-5, the J call TRBJ1-1; the D gene is possibly TRBD1 (5 bases). CDR3 length: 15 amino acids. Germline V gene data show CDR1 as MNHEY and CDR2 as SVGAGI. The V end was cut by 0 bases, the J end by 6 bases, with 14 bases between. In nucleotides, the CDR3 is TGTGCCAGCAGTTACTCAGGGGTCCCACAGGCTGAAGCTTTCTTT. This translates into CASSYSGVPQAEAFF.

This clonotype came up many times. This chain connects TRBV20-1 to TRBJ1-1, with D perhaps TRBD1 (5 bases). The CDR3 is 13 residues long. Germline V gives CDR1 DFQATT, CDR2 SNEGSKA (reference sequence). The V gene lost 2 bases and the J gene lost 5 bases, with 12 bases spanning the gap. The CDR3 here is CSARRGMETEAFF. In nucleotides, the CDR3 is TGCAGTGCTAGAAGGGGCATGGAGACTGAAGCTTTCTTT.

The J gene is TRBJ2-1, the V gene TRBV9; 10 bases are a match to TRBD2. Germline V gene lookup returns CDR1 SGDLS and CDR2 YYNGEE. V lost 3 bases to trimming and J lost 5 bases; unmatched junction nucleotides: 8. The CDR3 sequence is 16 residues long. CDR3 residues: CASSARSGGANNEQFF. The CDR3, as DNA: TGTGCCAGCAGCGCGAGAAGCGGGGGGGCCAACAATGAGCAGTTCTTC.

This clonotype was counted between two and nine times. The V and J genes are TRBV29-1 and TRBJ1-1; D remains unclear. Trimming stripped 7 bases from V and 0 bases from J, with 18 bases between. Germline CDR1 is SQVTM and CDR2 is ANQGSEA. There are 15 residues in the CDR3. CDR3 DNA: TGCAGCGGATGCTCCGGGTGGGGAATGAACACTGAAGCTTTCTTT. Its protein product is CSGCSGWGMNTEAFF. The full variable domain, its missing parts supplied by reference TRBV29-1 and TRBJ1-1, is SAVISQKPSRDICQRGTSLTIQCQVDSQVTMMFWYRQQPGQSLTLIATANQGSEATYESGFVIDKFPISRPNLTFSTLTVSNMSPEDSSIYLCSGCSGWGMNTEAFFGQGTRLTVV.

This clonotype was counted between two and nine times. The chain has TRBV20-1 and TRBJ2-5, with TRBD2 as a possible D gene (5 bases). The CDR3 consists of 12 residues. Germline V gene lookup returns CDR1 DFQATT and CDR2 SNEGSKA (reference sequence). Trimming took off 0 bases at V and 4 bases at J, with 6 bases between the two ends. CDR3 protein: CSARDGIETQYF. CDR3 nucleotide sequence: TGCAGTGCTAGAGACGGGATAGAGACCCAGTACTTC.

This clonotype was counted between two and nine times. The rearrangement joins TRBV4-2 to TRBJ2-3, with 11 bases matching TRBD2. V lost 1 base, J lost 0 bases, and 6 bases stayed unmatched. CDR1 LGHNA and CDR2 YNFKEQ come from the germline V gene. The CDR3 is 18 residues long. Written as DNA, the CDR3 is TGTGCCAGCAGCCAAGTATCGACTAGCGGGACGAGCACAGATACGCAGTATTTT. It encodes CASSQVSTSGTSTDTQYF.

The V and J genes are TRBV7-2 and TRBJ1-2, with a possible D match to TRBD1 (5 bases). Trimming stripped 5 bases from V and 10 bases from J, with 14 bases between. Germline V gene sequence: CDR1 SGHTA, CDR2 FQGNSA. This CDR3 has 12 amino acids. This CDR3 reads CASSPRTTAYTF. CDR3 DNA sequence: TGTGCCAGCAGCCCGAGGACAACCGCCTACACCTTC.

In this sample, this clonotype turned up a few times. The chain recombines TRBV12-3 or TRBV12-4 with TRBJ2-7; D gene ambiguous. The V end lost 6 bases, the J end lost 3 bases, and 12 bases lay between the germline ends. The CDR3 runs to 13 residues. DNA of the CDR3: TGTGCCAGCAGGAGAGACACCCACTACGAGCAGTACTTC. Translating it yields CASRRDTHYEQYF.

As for this clonotype: One junction end does not reproduce the germline sequence, and a read error may be involved. This chain uses TRBV4-1 with TRBJ2-7, with unresolved D. The J call may be wrong; the DNA end is better matched by TRBJ2-5. Per the germline V gene, CDR1 is MGHRA and CDR2 is YSYEKL. The length of the CDR3 is 12 residues. The CDR3 bases are TGCGCCGGCAGCCCCTTCGGAGAGACCCAGTACTTC. It codes for CAGSPFGETQYF.

This clonotype has only one observation. The junction differs from germline at one of its ends, possibly a read error. The V call is TRBV11-2, the J call TRBJ1-3; tentatively, D is TRBD1 (6 bases). Per germline, CDR1 SGHAT and CDR2 FQNNGV. This CDR3 is 18 amino acids long. As DNA, the CDR3 is TGTGCCAGCAGCTTAGGAATCGGACAGCTTTCCTCTGGAAACACCGTATATTTT. Amino acid sequence: CASSLGIGQLSSGNTVYF.

There are a few counts of this clonotype. The V gene is TRBV15, the J gene TRBJ2-5; 9 bases fit TRBD2. There are 17 residues in the CDR3. With V trimmed by 0 bases and J by 5 bases, 10 bases remained unmatched. The germline CDR1 and CDR2 sequences are LNHNV and YYDKDF (reference sequence). The CDR3 spells CATSRDSVAGEGETQYF. CDR3 nucleotide sequence: TGTGCCACCAGCAGAGATTCAGTAGCGGGGGAGGGGGAGACCCAGTACTTC.

This chain joins TRBV10-3 and TRBJ2-1; 11 nucleotides line up with TRBD2. Trimming cost V 0 bases and J 4 bases; bases outside gene matches: 5. Germline V CDR1 and CDR2: ENHRY, SYGVKD. The CDR3 runs 17 residues. CDR3 coding DNA: TGTGCCATCAGTGAGTCGCTAGCGGGGGGAGAATACAATGAGCAGTTCTTC. Amino acid sequence: CAISESLAGGEYNEQFF.

This clonotype came up many times. The V and J genes are TRBV27 and TRBJ2-7, with TRBD2 matching over 12 bases. This CDR3 spans 14 amino acids. J was trimmed by 2 bases and V by 6 bases; bases with no gene match: 2. Per germline, CDR1 MNHEY and CDR2 SMNVEV (reference sequence). DNA for the CDR3: TGTGCCAGCAGCCGACTAGCGGGGGCCTACGAGCAGTACTTC. Protein product: CASSRLAGAYEQYF.

V gene TRBV7-2 combines with J gene TRBJ1-4, with 7 bases lining up with TRBD1. CDR3 length: 15 residues. Germline-derived CDR1 and CDR2 are SGHTA and FQGNSA. Trimming removed 2 bases from V and 8 bases from J; junction bases left unmatched: 8. CDR3: CASSLTRGRGEKLFF. In DNA form, the CDR3 reads TGTGCCAGCAGCTTAACAAGGGGGCGCGGGGAAAAACTGTTTTTT.

The chain employs TRBV20-1 and TRBJ1-2; weak D call: TRBD1 (6 bases). Trimming stripped 6 bases from V and 2 bases from J, with 13 bases between. Germline CDR1 DFQATT, CDR2 SNEGSKA (reference sequence). This CDR3 has 13 residues. CDR3 amino acids: CSAIITGNYGYTF. The CDR3 DNA reads TGCAGTGCAATAATAACAGGGAACTATGGCTACACCTTC.

This chain joins TRBV15 and TRBJ1-2; D call uncertain. Germline V gene sequence: CDR1 LNHNV, CDR2 YYDKDF (reference sequence). The CDR3 has 12 residues. Trimming shortened V by 0 bases and J by 4 bases, and 3 bases separated the two germline ends. This CDR3 reads CATSRDVYGYTF. The CDR3 DNA is TGTGCCACCAGCAGAGATGTCTATGGCTACACCTTC.

The gene calls are TRBV27 and TRBJ1-4; D might be TRBD1 (5 bases). There are 16 residues in the CDR3. The ends were cut back, 6 bases at V and 7 bases at J, with 21 bases in the middle. CDR1 is MNHEY and CDR2 is SMNVEV in the germline V gene (reference sequence). In nucleotides, the CDR3 is TGTGCCAGCAGACCCGGGGGGGTTCGTGGAAGTGAAAAACTGTTTTTT. Residues: CASRPGGVRGSEKLFF.

This CDR3 is CASSLKGEINEKLFF. CDR3 sequence (DNA): TGTGCCAGCAGCTTGAAGGGGGAAATTAATGAAAAACTGTTTTTT. The V call is TRBV5-6, the J call TRBJ1-4; possibly TRBD1 for D (6 bases). CDR3 size: 15 residues. Trimming cost V 1 base and J 4 bases, with 11 bases left between them. Per germline, CDR1 SGHDT and CDR2 YYEEEE. Variable domain in full (rest from reference TRBV5-6 and TRBJ1-4): DAGVTQSPTHLIKTRGQQVTLRCSPKSGHDTVSWYQQALGQGPQFIFQYYEEEERQRGNFPDRFSGHQFPNYSSELNVNALLLGDSALYLCASSLKGEINEKLFFGSGTQLSVL.

This sequence joins TRBV7-3 and TRBJ2-1; D gene unclear. Trimming stripped 1 base from V and 1 base from J, with 11 bases between. The germline V gene encodes CDR1 SGHTA and CDR2 FQGTGA. This CDR3 region has 16 residues. The CDR3 is CASSLSQADSYNEQFF. In DNA, the CDR3 is TGTGCCAGCAGCTTAAGCCAGGCCGATTCCTACAATGAGCAGTTCTTC.